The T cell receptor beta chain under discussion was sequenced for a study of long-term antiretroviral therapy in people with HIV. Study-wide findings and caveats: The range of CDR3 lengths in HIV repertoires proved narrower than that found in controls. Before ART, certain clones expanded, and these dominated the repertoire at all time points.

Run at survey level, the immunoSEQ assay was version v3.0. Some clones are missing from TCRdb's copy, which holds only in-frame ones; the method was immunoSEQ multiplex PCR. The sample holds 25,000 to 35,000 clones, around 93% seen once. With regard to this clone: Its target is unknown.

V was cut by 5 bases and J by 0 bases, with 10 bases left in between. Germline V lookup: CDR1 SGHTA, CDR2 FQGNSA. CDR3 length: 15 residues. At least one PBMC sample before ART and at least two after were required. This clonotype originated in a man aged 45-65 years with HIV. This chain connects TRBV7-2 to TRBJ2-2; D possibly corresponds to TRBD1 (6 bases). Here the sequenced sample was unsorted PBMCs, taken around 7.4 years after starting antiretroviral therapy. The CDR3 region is CASSPGTTNTGELFF. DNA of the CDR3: TGTGCCAGCAGCCCCGGGACAACGAACACCGGGGAGCTGTTTTTT.